These 2 T cell receptor beta chains originate from one sample sequenced in a study of T cell responses to AZD1222 COVID-19 vaccine. TCRdb's table, derived via immunoSEQ multiplex PCR, lists solely in-frame clones and lacks some. Of approximately 45,000 clones in the sample, about 87% were seen once. Specimen: peripheral blood, collected 28 days after the second AZD1222 dose. The source of these receptors is an adult who received the AZD1222 COVID-19 vaccine.

This chain uses TRBV28 with TRBJ2-7; 11 nucleotides match TRBD2. Trimming cost V 6 bases and J 4 bases; bases outside gene matches: 14. CDR1 is MDHEN, CDR2 SYDVKM, per germline. This CDR3 region has 17 residues. The chain's CDR3 is CASSTTSGSFRPYEQYF. Written as DNA, the CDR3 is TGTGCCAGCAGCACCACTAGCGGGAGCTTTCGTCCGTACGAGCAGTACTTC.

V usage is TRBV13 and J usage is TRBJ2-7, with 11 bases matching TRBD1. V gave up 4 bases and J gave up 1 base; unmatched junction bases: 6. Germline CDR1 is PRHDT and CDR2 is FYEKMQ (reference sequence). The CDR3 spans 16 residues. The CDR3 region is CASSSKGTGGSYEQYF. In nucleotides, the CDR3 is TGTGCCAGCAGCTCAAAGGGGACAGGGGGTTCCTACGAGCAGTACTTC. Full variable domain (outside the CDR3, taken from reference TRBV13 and TRBJ2-7): AAGVIQSPRHLIKEKRETATLKCYPIPRHDTVYWYQQGPGQDPQFLISFYEKMQSDKGSIPDRFSAQQFSDYHSELNMSSLELGDSALYFCASSSKGTGGSYEQYFGPGTRLTVT.